The next 21 T cell receptor beta chains were all read from a single sample in a study of prognosis after radiotherapy for stage I lung cancer. Researchers used two-round multiplex PCR to amplify TCR beta CDR3 starting from genomic DNA. Amplification in first-round PCR relied on primers specific to each TRBV and TRBJ gene. MiXCR, run by TCRdb on the multiplex PCR reads, gives a single entry per CDR3 protein. The sample records under 20,000 distinct CDR3 sequences, 50% being singletons. The specimen comprised PBMCs, sampled before or after stereotactic body radiation therapy (not recorded which). The source is a donor aged 50 or older with non-small cell lung cancer.

This clonotype has a count of ten or more. The chain couples TRBV20-1 to TRBJ2-5; D might be TRBD2 (6 bases). This CDR3 is 13 amino acids long. CDR1 is DFQATT, CDR2 SNEGSKA, per germline (reference sequence). V lost 3 bases to trimming and J lost 4 bases, with 12 bases between them. For the CDR3, the DNA is TGCAGTGCTAGTCCTAGCGTAGGAGAGACCCAGTACTTC. Translation gives CSASPSVGETQYF.

This clonotype has at least ten counts. The rearrangement links TRBV5-1 to TRBJ2-1; 13 bases are shared with TRBD2. The CDR3 contains 18 residues. J was trimmed by 4 bases and V by 0 bases; bases with no gene match: 7. Germline values: CDR1 SGHRS, CDR2 YFSETQ. The CDR3: CASSLEGLAGLRYNEQFF. DNA of the CDR3: TGCGCCAGCAGCTTGGAGGGACTAGCGGGACTGCGTTACAATGAGCAGTTCTTC.

In the case of this clonotype: The junction and the germline gene differ at one end; a read error may be behind it. This chain connects TRBV6-6 to TRBJ1-1; weak D call: TRBD1 (5 bases). The CDR3 length is 14 residues. CDR1 MNHNY and CDR2 SVGAGI come from the germline V gene (reference sequence). The CDR3 loop reads CVSIYSGGNTEAFF. DNA of the CDR3: TGTGTCAGCATTTACTCGGGGGGGAACACTGAAGCTTTCTTT.

In this sample, this clonotype turned up many times. This chain connects TRBV5-1 to TRBJ1-1, with TRBD1 as a possible D gene (6 bases). The CDR3 totals 15 residues. V dropped 2 bases and J dropped 4 bases, with 15 bases sitting between them. CDR1 and CDR2 (germline): SGHRS, YFSETQ. CDR3 nucleotide sequence: TGCGCCAGCAGCTTAATTGGGGGCGGGCTCACTGAAGCTTTCTTT. Protein product: CASSLIGGGLTEAFF.

Ten or more counts support this clonotype. The J gene is TRBJ2-1, the V gene TRBV19, with 9 bases identical to TRBD2. V shed 4 bases and J 8 bases; nucleotides not matched to a gene: 9. The CDR3 spans 15 residues. Germline CDR1 reads LNHDA; CDR2 reads SQIVND (reference sequence). CDR3 DNA sequence: TGTGCCAGTAGTAGGGGGCTAGCGGGATCGTATGAGCAGTTCTTC. Its protein product is CASSRGLAGSYEQFF.

The sample holds many counts of this clonotype. V is TRBV6-5 and J is TRBJ2-5; D gene ambiguous. CDR1 MNHEY and CDR2 SVGAGI come from the germline V gene. Trimming shortened V by 4 bases and J by 3 bases, and 9 bases separated the two germline ends. This CDR3 is built from 13 residues. Here the CDR3 DNA reads TGTGCCAGCAGTTGGAGATTCGAAGAGACCCAGTACTTC. Translating it yields CASSWRFEETQYF.

This clonotype was picked up many times. The chain has TRBV28 and TRBJ1-5; possible D gene TRBD1, 5 bases. The CDR3 covers 15 residues. Germline V lookup: CDR1 MDHEN, CDR2 SYDVKM. The V end lost 5 bases, the J end lost 7 bases, and 18 bases lay between the germline ends. The chain's CDR3 is CASSAPMGDGQPQHF. The CDR3 region has the DNA TGTGCCAGCAGTGCACCGATGGGGGATGGGCAGCCCCAGCATTTT.

This clonotype was picked up many times. The chain combines TRBV20-1 with TRBJ2-3, with TRBD1 as a possible D gene (5 bases). Per germline, CDR1 DFQATT and CDR2 SNEGSKA (reference sequence). Trimming took 3 bases from V and 5 from J, leaving 12 bases between them. The CDR3 loop spans 13 amino acids. CDR3 coding DNA: TGCAGTGCTAGTTTAGGGCAGGGAGATACGCAGTATTTT. Protein sequence: CSASLGQGDTQYF.

There are many counts of this clonotype. CDR3 nucleotides: TGTGCCAGCTGCACAGGAATGACCTACGAGCAGTACTTC. Translated: CASCTGMTYEQYF. The chain carries TRBV2 and TRBJ2-7; possibly TRBD1 for D (5 bases). The ends were cut back, 8 bases at V and 2 bases at J, with 13 bases in the middle. The CDR3 is 13 amino acids. Germline V gives CDR1 SNHLY, CDR2 FYNNEI. The full variable domain, its missing parts supplied by reference TRBV2 and TRBJ2-7, is EPEVTQTPSHQVTQMGQEVILRCVPISNHLYFYWYRQILGQKVEFLVSFYNNEISEKSEIFDDQFSVERPDGSNFTLKIRSTKLEDSAMYFCASCTGMTYEQYFGPGTRLTVT.

This clonotype has at least ten counts. One junction end does not reproduce the germline sequence, and a read error may be involved. The rearrangement joins TRBV2 to TRBJ1-2; 7 bases align to TRBD1. CDR3 length equals 15 residues. Germline CDR1 is SNHLY and CDR2 is FYNNEI. CDR3 DNA: TGTGCCAGCAGGGAAGACAGGGCTACATCCGGTGGCTACACCTTC. It yields the protein CASREDRATSGGYTF.

CDR3 DNA: TGCGCCAGCAGCTTCGAGATTTCGAACACCGGGGAGCTGTTTTTT. This gives the protein CASSFEISNTGELFF. The chain is built from TRBV5-1 and TRBJ2-2; D not resolved. Looked up from germline, CDR1 is SGHRS and CDR2 is YFSETQ. With 2 bases removed from V and 0 bases from J, the gap between germline ends came to 8 bases. This CDR3 spans 15 amino acids.

This rearrangement joins TRBV19 to TRBJ1-5; D is ambiguous. V lost 3 bases, J lost 7 bases, and 13 bases lay in between. In germline, CDR1 is LNHDA, CDR2 SQIVND (reference sequence). CDR3 length equals 14 residues. In nucleotides, the CDR3 is TGTGCCAGTAGTATTATGACTTCATCGCAGCCCCAGCATTTT. Translated: CASSIMTSSQPQHF.

As to this clonotype: This probably arose from a read error, given a far larger clone one base away. CDR3 sequence (DNA): TGTGCCAGCAGTGAAGACGCCCGGACAGTTGGCTACACCTTC. Translating gives CASSEDARTVGYTF. The chain combines TRBV6-4 with TRBJ1-2; the D gene is possibly TRBD1 (6 bases). CDR1 is MRHNA and CDR2 is SNTAGT in the germline V gene. The CDR3 is 14 residues long. The ends were cut back, 3 bases at V and 7 bases at J, with 15 bases in the middle.

Regarding this clonotype: At one boundary the junction diverges from the germline segment, which might be a read error. The DNA for the CDR3 is TGCGCCAGCAGCAAAGATCACAGGGACCATTACGAGCAGTACTTC. It encodes CASSKDHRDHYEQYF. This chain uses TRBV4-1 with TRBJ2-7, with D possibly matching TRBD1 (6 bases). CDR1 and CDR2 (germline): MGHRA, YSYEKL. The CDR3 covers 15 residues.

This clonotype showed up many times. V and J are TRBV28 and TRBJ2-7; TRBD1 matches at 7 bases. Germline V gene sequence: CDR1 MDHEN, CDR2 SYDVKM. J was trimmed by 5 bases and V by 6 bases; bases with no gene match: 13. The CDR3 runs 15 residues. Here the CDR3 reads CASRKTTGLNNEQYF. The DNA of the CDR3 is TGTGCCAGCAGGAAAACGACAGGGTTAAACAACGAGCAGTACTTC.

About this clonotype: It is likely a read error: a sequence one base away is far more abundant. The chain joins TRBV11-2 to TRBJ2-7; no clear D gene. The DNA matches TRBJ2-1 better at its end, which makes the J call doubtful. Germline CDR1 SGHAT, CDR2 FQNNGV. This CDR3 spans 14 amino acids. The CDR3: CAISLLSSYNEQFF. DNA for the CDR3: TGTGCCATCAGCTTACTGAGCTCCTACAATGAGCAGTTCTTC.

The chain carries TRBV20-1 and TRBJ2-3; TRBD2 might be the D (6 bases). Trimming pared 4 bases from V and 0 bases from J, leaving 14 bases between. CDR3 size: 15 residues. Germline V gives CDR1 DFQATT, CDR2 SNEGSKA (reference sequence). CDR3 residues: CSATFSGSSTDTQYF. The CDR3 DNA is TGCAGTGCTACGTTCAGCGGGTCTAGCACAGATACGCAGTATTTT.

The V and J genes are TRBV28 and TRBJ1-5, with D perhaps TRBD1 (5 bases). There are 15 residues in the CDR3. Trimming pared 5 bases from V and 10 bases from J, leaving 21 bases between. Germline V gene lookup returns CDR1 MDHEN and CDR2 SYDVKM. CDR3 in amino acids: CASSAPMGHGHPQHF. For the CDR3, the DNA is TGTGCCAGCAGTGCACCGATGGGGCATGGGCATCCCCAGCATTTT. Filled out from reference TRBV28 and TRBJ1-5, the complete variable domain reads DVKVTQSSRYLVKRTGEKVFLECVQDMDHENMFWYRQDPGLGLRLIYFSYDVKMKEKGDIPEGYSVSREKKERFSLILESASTNQTSMYLCASSAPMGHGHPQHFGDGTRLSIL.

This clonotype has at least ten counts. This rearrangement joins TRBV7-9 to TRBJ1-1; a weak D match, TRBD1 (5 bases). From germline, CDR1 is SEHNR and CDR2 FQNEAQ (reference sequence). V lost 2 bases and J 1 base, leaving 8 bases between the germline ends. The CDR3 covers 14 residues. The CDR3 loop reads CASSLSGRNTEAFF. CDR3 nucleotide sequence: TGTGCCAGCAGCTTATCAGGGAGGAACACTGAAGCTTTCTTT. The variable domain in full, with the rest retrieved from reference TRBV7-9 and TRBJ1-1, is DTGVSQNPRHKITKRGQNVTFRCDPISEHNRLYWYRQTLGQGPEFLTYFQNEAQLEKSRLLSDRFSAERPKGSFSTLEIQRTEQGDSAMYLCASSLSGRNTEAFFGQGTRLTVV.

The count of this clonotype is one. The J gene is TRBJ2-7, the V gene TRBV5-1; D unresolved. The ends were cut back, 2 bases at V and 6 bases at J, with 15 bases in the middle. Germline-derived CDR1 and CDR2 are SGHRS and YFSETQ. CDR3 length: 14 residues. The CDR3 here is CASSLGEAGSEQYF. The CDR3 DNA reads TGCGCCAGCAGCTTAGGTGAGGCAGGCAGCGAGCAGTACTTC.

The chain is built from TRBV27 and TRBJ1-6; TRBD1 aligns across 7 bases. The V gene's germline CDR1 is MNHEY and CDR2 SMNVEV (reference sequence). The CDR3 has 13 residues. With V trimmed by 5 bases and J by 9 bases, 4 bases remained unmatched. The CDR3: CASSETGTSPLHF. For the CDR3, the DNA is TGTGCCAGCAGTGAGACAGGGACTTCACCCCTCCACTTT.